The 7 T cell receptor beta chains below were found in one sample sequenced in a study of T cell responses to AZD1222 COVID-19 vaccine. TCRdb's table, derived via immunoSEQ multiplex PCR, lists solely in-frame clones and lacks some. The repertoire includes roughly 70,000 clones, roughly 78% of them detected once, and 23% sits in the top ten. Source: peripheral blood, taken on day 0 of MenACWY control vaccination. The receptors shown here come from an adult in good health.

This chain uses TRBV2 with TRBJ2-7, with D perhaps assigned TRBD1 or TRBD2 (6 bases each). V gave up 5 bases and J gave up 2 bases, with 13 bases separating them. Germline loops: CDR1 SNHLY, CDR2 FYNNEI. The CDR3 runs 14 residues. The CDR3 nucleotides are TGTGCCAGCAGTAGTCTAAGGGGGGCCTACGAGCAGTACTTC. It translates to CASSSLRGAYEQYF.

The CDR3 DNA sequence: TGTGCCAGCAGGGGACTAGCGTTCGATGAGCAGTTCTTC. Amino acids: CASRGLAFDEQFF. The genes are TRBV6-5 and TRBJ2-1, with 10 nucleotides matching TRBD2. Trimming cost V 6 bases and J 8 bases; bases outside gene matches: 4. The CDR3 loop spans 13 amino acids. From germline, CDR1 is MNHEY and CDR2 SVGAGI.

This chain joins TRBV6-2 or TRBV6-3 and TRBJ2-7; the D call may be TRBD1 or TRBD2 (5 bases each). Germline CDR1 reads MNHEY; CDR2 reads SVGEGT. Trimming cost V 2 bases and J 5 bases, with 16 bases left between them. This CDR3 has 15 residues. CDR3 sequence (DNA): TGTGCCAGCAGTTACCGCAGGGACGTGAAGAACGAGCAGTACTTC. Its protein product is CASSYRRDVKNEQYF.

In nucleotides, the CDR3 is TGCAGCGTTGAACAGGGCCCCCGGAGGACTGAAGCTTTCTTT. Amino acids: CSVEQGPRRTEAFF. The chain is built from TRBV29-1 and TRBJ1-1; tentative D call: TRBD1 (5 bases). Trimming removed 2 bases from V and 5 bases from J, with 15 bases in between. This CDR3 has 14 residues. Germline CDR1 and CDR2: SQVTM and ANQGSEA. Full variable domain (remainder filled in from reference TRBV29-1 and TRBJ1-1): SAVISQKPSRDICQRGTSLTIQCQVDSQVTMMFWYRQQPGQSLTLIATANQGSEATYESGFVIDKFPISRPNLTFSTLTVSNMSPEDSSIYLCSVEQGPRRTEAFFGQGTRLTVV.

This clone has a single count. The chain's CDR3 is CAWSVWQGRTGELFF. CDR3 nucleotides: TGTGCCTGGAGTGTCTGGCAGGGGAGAACCGGGGAGCTGTTTTTT. The V gene is TRBV30, the J gene TRBJ2-2; TRBD1 might be the D (6 bases). Germline V gives CDR1 GTSNPN, CDR2 SVGIG (reference sequence). Trimming shortened V by 0 bases and J by 5 bases, and 13 bases separated the two germline ends. The CDR3 contains 15 residues.

V usage is TRBV7-6 and J usage is TRBJ1-6, with a weak D call TRBD1 (6 bases). V was trimmed by 5 bases and J by 5 bases, leaving 13 bases between them. Germline assignment: CDR1 SGHVS and CDR2 FNYEAQ. The CDR3 is made up of 15 amino acids. The CDR3 loop reads CASSLQGSHNSPLHF. The CDR3 DNA is TGTGCCAGCAGCCTGCAGGGGTCCCATAATTCACCCCTCCACTTT. Full variable domain (outside the CDR3, taken from reference TRBV7-6 and TRBJ1-6): GAGVSQSPRYKVTKRGQDVALRCDPISGHVSLYWYRQALGQGPEFLTYFNYEAQQDKSGLPNDRFSAERPEGSISTLTIQRTEQRDSAMYRCASSLQGSHNSPLHFGNGTRLTVT.

The chain is built from TRBV6-1 and TRBJ1-6; TRBD1 aligns across 7 bases. V was clipped by 7 bases and J by 8 bases; unmatched bases: 8. The CDR3 has 14 residues. CDR1 is MNHNS, CDR2 SASEGT, per germline. The CDR3 DNA follows: TGTGCCAGCAAACTTACAGGGGTAGATTCACCCCTCCACTTT. Translated: CASKLTGVDSPLHF.